Sequencing of this T cell receptor (beta chain) was carried out in a study of blood T cell repertoires in COVID-19. Participants reported their clinical history, and cohort assignment relied on those reports. As originally analysed: By means of reference gene primer amplification, nucleated cell counts were estimated. Sequenced by immunoSEQ multiplex PCR; TCRdb stores in-frame clones only, minus some. V and J calls and clone size are copied from that table; D and trimming were computed from the DNA. The table includes around 280,000 clones, about 89% detected once. The CDR3 spans 14 residues. Germline V CDR1 and CDR2: LNHDA, SQIVND (reference sequence). V lost 7 bases, J lost 9 bases, and 21 bases lay in between.

The sample taken for sequencing was PBMCs or T cells enriched from blood (not recorded which). The gene calls are TRBV19 and TRBJ2-5, with D maybe TRBD1 (6 bases). This receptor was taken from a woman in her thirties or forties who had recovered from COVID-19. The CDR3 region has the DNA TGTGCCAGTACAGAATCAACAGGGTCAAGGGCCCAGTACTTC. Residues: CASTESTGSRAQYF.